The TCR beta chain under discussion was sequenced for a study of shared clonotypes between healthy human individuals. General study results and limits: Naive subsets tended to show greater estimated richness than memory subsets. Sequencing depth was expected to influence donor clonotype sharing.

A note on this clone: The antigen is not known.

Assay: immunoSEQ multiplex PCR; the TCRdb copy retains only in-frame clones and omits some. Of more than 550,000 clones in the sample, 90% were seen once. Combining CD45RO+ cells with CCR7-negative CD45RA+ TemRA cells gave CD8 memory. The V end lost 0 bases, the J end lost 5 bases, and 8 bases lay between the germline ends. Germline assignment: CDR1 SGHTA and CDR2 FQGNSA. The CDR3 sequence is 13 residues long. Sequenced material: memory CD8+ T cells from PBMCs. Noted subset: CD45RO+ cells pooled with CCR7-negative TemRA cells. The V call is TRBV7-2, the J call TRBJ2-7; no clear D. This TCR came from a man between 18 and 29 years old in good health. Some clones in this sample may be carry-over from other donors' samples. CDR3 sequence: CASSLAWGHEQYF. In nucleotides, the CDR3 is TGTGCCAGCAGCTTAGCGTGGGGTCACGAGCAGTACTTC.